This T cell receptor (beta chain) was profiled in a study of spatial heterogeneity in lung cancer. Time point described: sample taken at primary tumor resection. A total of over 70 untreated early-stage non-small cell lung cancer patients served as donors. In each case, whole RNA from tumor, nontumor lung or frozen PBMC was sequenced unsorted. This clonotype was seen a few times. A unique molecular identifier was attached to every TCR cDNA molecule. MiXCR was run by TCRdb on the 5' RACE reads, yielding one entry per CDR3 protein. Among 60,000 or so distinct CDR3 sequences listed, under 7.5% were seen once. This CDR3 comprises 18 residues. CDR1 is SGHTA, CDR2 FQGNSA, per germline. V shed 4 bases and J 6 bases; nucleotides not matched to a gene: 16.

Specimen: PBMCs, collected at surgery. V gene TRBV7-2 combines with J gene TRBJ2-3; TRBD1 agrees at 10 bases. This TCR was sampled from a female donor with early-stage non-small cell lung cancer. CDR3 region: CASSSLSGTGALGDTQYF. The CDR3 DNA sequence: TGTGCCAGCAGCTCCCTTTCCGGGACAGGGGCATTAGGCGATACGCAGTATTTT.